This T cell receptor (beta chain) is from a study of OX40 agonist ivuxolimab in advanced cancers. TCRdb keeps only in-frame clones here, not all; method: immunoSEQ multiplex PCR. The table includes tens of thousands of clones, over 80% detected once. The CDR3 runs to 15 residues. V dropped 2 bases and J dropped 2 bases, with 13 bases sitting between them. The germline gives CDR1 SGHRS, CDR2 YFSETQ. The rearrangement joins TRBV5-1 to TRBJ1-2; no clear D. Sequences were derived from CD4+ or CD8+ T cells sorted from blood, sampled in a trial of the OX40 agonist ivuxolimab. The TCR sequence derives from an adult with an advanced solid tumor such as melanoma, head and neck, liver or kidney cancer. The CDR3 here is CASSFGTALNYGYTF. CDR3 coding DNA: TGCGCCAGCAGCTTCGGCACAGCTTTAAACTATGGCTACACCTTC. Supplemented by reference TRBV5-1 and TRBJ1-2, the full variable domain reads KAGVTQTPRYLIKTRGQQVTLSCSPISGHRSVSWYQQTPGQGLQFLFEYFSETQRNKGNFPGRFSGRQFSNSRSEMNVSTLELGDSALYLCASSFGTALNYGYTFGSGTRLTVV.